This TCR beta chain was found in a study of CD8 T cells in ankylosing spondylitis. Study-wide points: As for the disease-linked clones, they showed a CD8+ phenotype and occurred at relatively low frequencies in peripheral blood. Blood of patients with ankylosing spondylitis appeared to be characterized by a TCR beta motif of seven or eight highly homologous variants. Reportedly, matched ankylosing spondylitis synovial fluid was significantly enriched for disease-linked clones. Reports of some motif variants in reactive arthritis synovial fluid and blood predate this one.

The germline V and J ends were trimmed by 0 bases and 2 bases, with 11 bases remaining between them. The CDR3 covers 15 residues. Germline loops: CDR1 ENHRY, CDR2 SYGVKD. Making use of molecular barcodes, quantitative 5'-RACE generated TCR beta libraries. TCRdb reprocessed the 5' RACE reads via MiXCR and lists one record per CDR3 protein. This table holds more than 650,000 distinct CDR3 sequences, around 11% found once. The sample holds many counts of this clonotype. Its antigen remains unknown. The V and J genes are TRBV10-3 and TRBJ2-7; the D gene is possibly TRBD2 (5 bases). This TCR was recovered from a male donor with ankylosing spondylitis. The sequenced material came from blood, either unsorted or a sorted T cell fraction (not recorded which). This CDR3 reads CAISESSSPTYEQYF. In DNA, the CDR3 is TGTGCCATCAGTGAGTCGTCTAGCCCAACCTACGAGCAGTACTTC.